The clone carrying this T cell receptor beta chain was counted a few times. TCRdb reprocessed the 5' RACE reads via MiXCR and lists one record per CDR3 protein. The table shows about 67,000 distinct CDR3 sequences, with around 17% occurring only once. The CDR3 is 13 residues long. CDR1 SNHLY and CDR2 FYNNEI come from the germline V gene. Trimming pared 5 bases from V and 6 bases from J, leaving 11 bases between. The entry originates in a study of HIV-infected patients and healthy controls. This sequence joins TRBV2 and TRBJ2-1, with D possibly being TRBD1 (6 bases). The source of this sequence is a human donor in good health. The source material was CD4+ T cells from blood. The CDR3 DNA sequence: TGTGCCAGCAGTAGTCAGGGGTTCAATGAGCAGTTCTTC. Its protein product is CASSSQGFNEQFF. The full variable domain, in which reference TRBV2 and TRBJ2-1 provide the parts outside the CDR3, is EPEVTQTPSHQVTQMGQEVILRCVPISNHLYFYWYRQILGQKVEFLVSFYNNEISEKSEIFDDQFSVERPDGSNFTLKIRSTKLEDSAMYFCASSSQGFNEQFFGPGTRLTVL.